This TCR beta chain was documented in a study of T cell repertoires in cytomegalovirus infection (dated by TCRdb to about 2019). Broadly, across the study: The peptide stimulations were aimed at well-studied HLA-B-restricted epitopes as well as recently identified HLA-C-restricted CMV epitopes, whose presentation resists viral immunomodulation. The HLA type of each donor mattered for the analysis, because public TCR beta signatures pointed to carriage of CMV infection along with the matching HLA type. What the study reported, not specific to this receptor: In both this cohort and an independent cohort of some 350 donors, the cumulative frequency of public TCR beta family members distinguished carriers of CMV infection plus the relevant HLA type. In the ex vivo response, HLA-C-restricted CMV-specific TCR beta clonotypes were dominant, and in two of eight donors the single most frequent clonotype came from this HLA-C-restricted group.

This clonotype was seen only once. The target of this receptor is not known. No quality values exist for individual bases; no much larger clone is one base distant. One read gives only weak evidence. Between the V and J ends, shortened by 1 base and 9 bases respectively, the junction contains 15 bases. In the germline V gene, CDR1 corresponds to KGHSH and CDR2 to LQKENI. The CDR3 runs 14 amino acids, cysteine and phenylalanine included. The CDR3 DNA has 42 bases and is translated from base 1. Sequencing used an Illumina HiSeq 1500. Using fastp trimming at Q25 and MiXCR clonotype assembly, TCRdb reanalyzed the public sequencing data and kept in-frame beta chains. Entries are consolidated by CDR3 protein sequence, retaining the most common genes and DNA. This sample lists just under 500,000 distinct CDR3 sequences; around 30% were detected once. The ten largest make up 15% to 20% of the sample. The label giving this sample's treatment or condition can be read as: in vitro stimulation with specific CMV peptide epitopes to enrich CMV-specific T cells.

This TCR derives from a human donor in good health (CMV status not recorded). Some clones in this sample may be carry-over from other donors' samples. In this chain, TRBV18 is recombined with TRBJ1-1; the D segment cannot be called with confidence. The sample was cultured PBMCs, taken from culture after CMV antigen stimulation. CDR3 region: CASSPRQTPSKAFF. At the DNA level, the sequence is TGTGCCAGCTCACCACGTCAGACTCCGTCAAAAGCTTTCTTT.